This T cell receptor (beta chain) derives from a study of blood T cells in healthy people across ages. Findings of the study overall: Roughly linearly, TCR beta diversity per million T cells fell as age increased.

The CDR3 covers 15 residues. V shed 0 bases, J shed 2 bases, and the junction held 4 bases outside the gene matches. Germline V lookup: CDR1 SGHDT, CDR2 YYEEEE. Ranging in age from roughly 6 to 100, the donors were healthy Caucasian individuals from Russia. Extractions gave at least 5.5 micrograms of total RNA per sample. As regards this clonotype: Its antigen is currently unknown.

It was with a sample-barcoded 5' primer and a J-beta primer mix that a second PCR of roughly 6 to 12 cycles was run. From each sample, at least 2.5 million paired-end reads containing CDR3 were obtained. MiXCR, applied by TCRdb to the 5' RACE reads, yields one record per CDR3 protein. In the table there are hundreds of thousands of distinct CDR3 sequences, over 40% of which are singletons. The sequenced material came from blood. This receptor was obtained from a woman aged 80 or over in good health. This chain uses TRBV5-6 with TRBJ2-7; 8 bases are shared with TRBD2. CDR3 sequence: CASSLGPGGTYEQYF. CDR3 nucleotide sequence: TGTGCCAGCAGCTTGGGTCCGGGAGGGACCTACGAGCAGTACTTC.